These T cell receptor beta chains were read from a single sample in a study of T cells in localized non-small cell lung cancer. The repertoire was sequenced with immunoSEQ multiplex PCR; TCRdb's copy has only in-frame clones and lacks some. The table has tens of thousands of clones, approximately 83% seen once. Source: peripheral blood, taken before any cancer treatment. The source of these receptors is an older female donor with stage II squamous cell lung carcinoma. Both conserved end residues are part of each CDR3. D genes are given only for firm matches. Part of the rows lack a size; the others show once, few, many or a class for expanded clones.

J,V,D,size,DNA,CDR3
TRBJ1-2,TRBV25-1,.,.,TGTGCCAGCAGTGAATTTGGCCCCGGGGGCTATGGCTACACCTTC,CASSEFGPGGYGYTF
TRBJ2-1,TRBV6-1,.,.,TGTGCCAGCAGGGTGGGACCTAGCTCCTACAATGAGCAGTTCTTC,CASRVGPSSYNEQFF
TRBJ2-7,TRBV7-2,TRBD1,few,TGTGCCAGCAGCCGGCGGACAGGGGGTACCTACGAGCAGTACTTC,CASSRRTGGTYEQYF
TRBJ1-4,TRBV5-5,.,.,TGTGCCAGCAGCTTGCGGCAGGGCTATGAAAAACTGTTTTTT,CASSLRQGYEKLFF
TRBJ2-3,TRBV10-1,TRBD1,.,TGCGCCAGCCCCGTGAGGGGACAGGACACAGATACGCAGTATTTT,CASPVRGQDTDTQYF
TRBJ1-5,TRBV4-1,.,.,TGCGCCAGCAGCCAAGGGTACGGGGATAGTCAGCCCCAGCATTTT,CASSQGYGDSQPQHF
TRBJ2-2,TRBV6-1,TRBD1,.,TGTGCCAGCAGCGCTAGGACAGGGGGCGACGGGGAGCTGTTTTTT,CASSARTGGDGELFF
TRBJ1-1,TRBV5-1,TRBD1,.,TGCGCCAGCAGCAAGTCAGGGGGACTGAACACTGAAGCTTTCTTT,CASSKSGGLNTEAFF
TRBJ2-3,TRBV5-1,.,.,TGCGCCAGCAGCTTGGGATTCACAGATACGCAGTATTTT,CASSLGFTDTQYF
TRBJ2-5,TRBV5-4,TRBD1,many,TGTGCCAGCCTACCCCGACAGGGGGCCGGAGAGACCCAGTACTTC,CASLPRQGAGETQYF
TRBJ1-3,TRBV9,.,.,TGTGCCAGCAGCGTCGCCCGTTCTGGAAACACCATATATTTT,CASSVARSGNTIYF
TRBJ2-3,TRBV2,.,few,TGTGCCAGCAATGGGCAGTTCACAGATACGCAGTATTTT,CASNGQFTDTQYF
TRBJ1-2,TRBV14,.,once,TGTGCCAGCAGCCAAGGCTCCTTGGACCCCCGGACTAACTATGGCTACACCTTC,CASSQGSLDPRTNYGYTF
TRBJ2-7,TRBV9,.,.,TGTGCCAGCAGCGTAGACGGGGGCCCCTACGAGCAGTACTTC,CASSVDGGPYEQYF
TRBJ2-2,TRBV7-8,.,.,TGTGCCAGCAGCTTAGGGGGGCAAGTGAACACCGGGGAGCTGTTTTTT,CASSLGGQVNTGELFF
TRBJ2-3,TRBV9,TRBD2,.,TGTGCCAGCAGCCCAATGGGAGGCGGGGGGGCCAGGGATACGCAGTATTTT,CASSPMGGGGARDTQYF
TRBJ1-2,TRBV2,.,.,TGTGCCAGCAGTGAAGGAGCCTATGGCTACACCTTC,CASSEGAYGYTF
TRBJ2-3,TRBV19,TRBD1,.,TGTGCCAGTAGAGGGACAGGGGCCCTAACAGATACGCAGTATTTT,CASRGTGALTDTQYF
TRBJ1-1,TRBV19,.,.,TGTGCCAGTAGTAAATGGACAAACTCGAACACTGAAGCTTTCTTT,CASSKWTNSNTEAFF